The T cell receptor (beta chain) under discussion was sequenced for a study of blood T cell repertoires in COVID-19. Clones were sequenced by immunoSEQ multiplex PCR, and TCRdb holds only the in-frame ones, with some missing. This table has 300,000 to 350,000 clones, about 87% appearing once. Germline lookup yields CDR1 LNHDA and CDR2 SQIVND (reference sequence). Trimming took 6 bases from V and 0 from J; bases not matched to a gene: 4. The CDR3 is made up of 14 amino acids. Sequencing was carried out using peripheral blood. V is TRBV19 and J is TRBJ2-7; TRBD2 agrees at 8 bases. This TCR came from a man aged 25 to 40 with COVID-19, enrolled during active disease. CDR3 bases: TGTGCCAGTAGATGGAGCGGGAGCTCCTACGAGCAGTACTTC. It yields the protein CASRWSGSSYEQYF. The entire variable domain, with the rest obtained from reference TRBV19 and TRBJ2-7, is as follows: DGGITQSPKYLFRKEGQNVTLSCEQNLNHDAMYWYRQDPGQGLRLIYYSQIVNDFQKGDIAEGYSVSREKKESFPLTVTSAQKNPTAFYLCASRWSGSSYEQYFGPGTRLTVT.